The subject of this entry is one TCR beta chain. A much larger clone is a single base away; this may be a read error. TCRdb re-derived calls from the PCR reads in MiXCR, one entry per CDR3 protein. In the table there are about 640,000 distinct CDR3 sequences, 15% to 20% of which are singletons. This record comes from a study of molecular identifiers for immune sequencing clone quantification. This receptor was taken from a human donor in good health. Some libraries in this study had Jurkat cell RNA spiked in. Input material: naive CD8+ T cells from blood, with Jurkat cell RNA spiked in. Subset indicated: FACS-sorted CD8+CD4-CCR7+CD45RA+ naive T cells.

The CDR3 is CASSRARRDTQYF. For the CDR3, the DNA is TGTGCCAGCAGTCGAGCCAGGAGAGATACGCAGTATTTT. The chain combines TRBV28 with TRBJ2-3; no clear D gene. V was cut by 5 bases and J by 5 bases, with 11 bases left in between. Germline V lookup: CDR1 MDHEN, CDR2 SYDVKM. The CDR3 runs to 13 residues.